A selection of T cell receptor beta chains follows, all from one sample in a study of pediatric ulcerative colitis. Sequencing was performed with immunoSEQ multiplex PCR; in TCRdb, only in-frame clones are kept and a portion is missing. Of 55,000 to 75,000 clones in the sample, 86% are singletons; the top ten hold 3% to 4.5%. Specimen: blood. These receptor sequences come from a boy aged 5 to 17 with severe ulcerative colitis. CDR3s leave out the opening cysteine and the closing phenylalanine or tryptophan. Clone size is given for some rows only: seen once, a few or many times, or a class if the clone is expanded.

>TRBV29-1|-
SVRTGDSNQPQH
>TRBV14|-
ASSQDHGGVQAF
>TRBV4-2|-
ASSQDRRDQPQH
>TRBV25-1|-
ASSDSWGIASQETQY
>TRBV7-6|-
ASSLGQSLVYEQY
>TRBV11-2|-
ASSQGQSSGNTIY
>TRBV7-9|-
ASSLTSESYEQY
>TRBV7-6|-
ASTPGDWGEQY
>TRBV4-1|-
ASSKPGQGANYGYT
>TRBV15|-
ATSRDTVDQPQH
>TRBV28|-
ASSLSRWGGTEAF
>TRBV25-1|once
ASSGGRGSYNEQF
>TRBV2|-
ASSVWTLASSANNEQF
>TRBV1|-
TSSQDHPDSFSGANVLT
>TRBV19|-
ASSAVARGGNTEAF
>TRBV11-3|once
ASSPDSDTYEQY
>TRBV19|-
ASRPIRESRGYT
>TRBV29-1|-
SVEEPAYSYNEQF
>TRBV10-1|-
ASRRTASYEQY
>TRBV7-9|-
ASSRPTDANYGYT
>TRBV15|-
ATSGRDYGYNEQF
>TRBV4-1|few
ASSQLPGPANTGELF
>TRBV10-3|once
AISEVVAYYNEQF
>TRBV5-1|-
ASSLEGTDRESNEQF
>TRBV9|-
ASSVEAGGPDDEQF
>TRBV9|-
ASSVGWTQETQY
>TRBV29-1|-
SVYEEFEQF
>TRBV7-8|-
ASSVAGPLSETQY
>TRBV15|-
ATSRDSPLDSFGELF
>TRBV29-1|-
SVGNLGDTQY
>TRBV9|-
ASSVSGNERNEQF
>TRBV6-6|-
ASRHADRFDYGYT
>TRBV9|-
ASSGAPRDTTDTQY
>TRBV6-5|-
ASSRGRAGGREQY
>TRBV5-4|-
ASSLGQIVNTGELF
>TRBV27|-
ASSLRGGSSYNEQF
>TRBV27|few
ASSLLAGTWDEQY
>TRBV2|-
ASKGNTEAF
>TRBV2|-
ALGGGSYEQY
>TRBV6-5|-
ASSRTGVVETQY
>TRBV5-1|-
ASSSLAGGIENIQY
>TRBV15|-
ATSRVFGVDETQY
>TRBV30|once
AWSYGTTLSSEQF
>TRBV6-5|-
ASTSSETGANVLT
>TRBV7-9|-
ASSLAGLALEETQY
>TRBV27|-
ASSLSGQGTGYT
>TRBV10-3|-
AISGAGTETYEQY
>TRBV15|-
ATSRSAAGGVMETQY
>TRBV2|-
ASSPHLGTSGRRYEQF
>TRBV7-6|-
ASSSGLAGGTDTQY
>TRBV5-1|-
ASSLRPTGSSGNTIY
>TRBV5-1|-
ASSSTGGTGEQY
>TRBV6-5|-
ASSSPGTANYGYT
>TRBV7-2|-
ASSLHSVTNTDTQY
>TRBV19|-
ASSRGGRDEQF
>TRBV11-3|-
ASSSGRNEKLF
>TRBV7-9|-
ASSPRGTAYEQY
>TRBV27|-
ASSVRRGGNEQY